This TCR beta chain was captured in a study of blood T cell repertoires in COVID-19. Study overall: Italy, Spain and the United States were the sources of the convalescent and acute COVID-19 samples. From T cells, B-cell-depleted T cells, or PBMCs came the material, which was cDNA or gDNA.

How the authors handled the data: It was from reference gene primer amplification that nucleated cell counts were estimated. Method: immunoSEQ multiplex PCR; TCRdb's copy keeps in-frame clones and lacks some. D and trimming come from the DNA, and the V and J calls and clone size come from that table. Of about 59,000 clones in the sample, 70% to 80% are singletons; the top ten hold less than 10%. The table lists this clone with a count of one. Germline lookup yields CDR1 MNHEY and CDR2 SMNVEV (reference sequence). V gave up 7 bases and J gave up 6 bases; unmatched junction bases: 10. The CDR3 runs to 14 residues.

The TCR comes from a human donor in a cohort sampled during active COVID-19. The rearrangement uses TRBV27 and TRBJ1-1; TRBD1 agrees at 8 bases. Sequenced material: peripheral blood. This CDR3 reads CASTRTGMVPEAFF. The CDR3, as DNA: TGTGCCAGCACCCGGACAGGGATGGTCCCTGAAGCTTTCTTT.